The clone carrying this T cell receptor beta chain was seen ten or more times. Its antigen is still unknown. The data derive from a study of post-analysis software for immune sequencing data. Study context: Both relapsing-remitting and secondary progressive multiple sclerosis featured among the disease courses, as did progressive-relapsing multiple sclerosis.

The CDR3 extends over 15 amino acids. V lost 3 bases and J 0 bases, leaving 9 bases between the germline ends. CDR1 SEHNR and CDR2 FQNEAQ come from the germline V gene (reference sequence). Study-wide findings and caveats: The normalized Chao1 diversity of multiple sclerosis patients was significantly lower than that of controls. Roughly 5 TRBV segments, including TRBV5-6, TRBV5-1 and TRBV20-1, were more frequent in patients than controls.

Libraries were made from TCR beta cDNA, and they carried unique molecular identifiers. Some 500,000 cDNA molecules were obtained per 1 to 10 million input T cells. TCRdb used MiXCR to reprocess the PCR reads, holding one entry per CDR3 protein. The top ten clones hold roughly 0.57% of a sample with roughly 700,000 distinct CDR3 sequences, around 27% of them seen once. The sequence was collected from a girl aged 5 to 17 with multiple sclerosis. The chain recombines TRBV7-9 with TRBJ2-4; D is perhaps TRBD2 (5 bases). Sample: blood. The CDR3 here is CASSFSGLAKNIQYF. DNA for the CDR3: TGTGCCAGCAGCTTTTCAGGACTAGCCAAAAACATTCAGTACTTC.